The 20 T cell receptor beta chains listed next were all sequenced from one sample in a study of cytotoxic CD8 clonotypes in ibrutinib-treated CLL. Using immunoSEQ multiplex PCR, the repertoire was profiled, and TCRdb retains in-frame clones only, with some absent. The table lists 330,000 or so clones, over 60% of them singletons. This sample comprised PBMCs, obtained after 36 months of ibrutinib treatment. Every receptor here comes from a human donor with chronic lymphocytic leukemia.

The chain is built from TRBV7-9 and TRBJ2-7; possibly TRBD1 for D (6 bases). Germline V lookup: CDR1 SEHNR, CDR2 FQNEAQ (reference sequence). CDR3 length: 13 residues. V lost 1 base to trimming and J lost 7 bases, with 11 bases between them. The CDR3 here is CASSLDRVGEQYF. Here the CDR3 DNA reads TGTGCCAGCAGCTTAGACAGGGTGGGGGAGCAGTACTTC.

This chain uses TRBV5-1 with TRBJ2-2; TRBD1 agrees at 9 bases. Germline CDR1 SGHRS, CDR2 YFSETQ. The CDR3 loop spans 20 amino acids. The V segment lost 5 bases and the J segment 2 bases; nucleotides outside the gene matches: 19. CDR3 DNA: TGCGCCAGCAGGCGTAAACCGGGACAGGGAGAGGGCGGTAACACCGGGGAGCTGTTTTTT. Protein: CASRRKPGQGEGGNTGELFF.

The chain couples TRBV29-1 to TRBJ2-7, with D perhaps matching TRBD1 (5 bases). Germline-derived CDR1 and CDR2 are SQVTM and ANQGSEA. The CDR3 is 12 amino acids. V dropped 4 bases and J dropped 2 bases, with 9 bases sitting between them. CDR3 bases: TGCAGCGTTGCTGGACATGCCTACGAGCAGTACTTC. Translation gives CSVAGHAYEQYF.

This clone turned up a few times. V is TRBV29-1 and J is TRBJ2-2; no firm D call. The germline gives CDR1 SQVTM, CDR2 ANQGSEA. The CDR3 totals 13 residues. The germline V and J ends were trimmed by 2 bases and 5 bases, with 9 bases remaining between them. This chain's CDR3 is CSVEPRLTGELFF. CDR3 sequence (DNA): TGCAGCGTTGAACCTAGATTGACCGGGGAGCTGTTTTTT.

This sequence joins TRBV4-3 and TRBJ2-3; possible D gene TRBD2, 6 bases. There are 21 residues in the CDR3. Germline lookup yields CDR1 LGHNA and CDR2 YSLEER. V lost 0 bases to trimming and J lost 4 bases, with 29 bases between them. In DNA form, the CDR3 reads TGCGCCAGCAGCCAAGACCTCACGGGGGACCTCTGGGGTTTGTGGGCAGATACGCAGTATTTT. Its protein is CASSQDLTGDLWGLWADTQYF.

The V gene is TRBV7-8, the J gene TRBJ1-1; D gene ambiguous. V shed 5 bases and J shed 4 bases, with 17 bases lying between them. CDR3 length: 15 residues. The germline V gene encodes CDR1 SGHVS and CDR2 FQNEAQ. The CDR3 nucleotides read TGTGCCAGCAGCCCCTTAGCCCTCTGGGGCACTGAAGCTTTCTTT. This translates into CASSPLALWGTEAFF. Supplemented by reference TRBV7-8 and TRBJ1-1, the full variable domain reads GAGVSQSPRYKVAKRGQDVALRCDPISGHVSLFWYQQALGQGPEFLTYFQNEAQLDKSGLPSDRFFAERPEGSVSTLKIQRTQQEDSAVYLCASSPLALWGTEAFFGQGTRLTVV.

This clone has more than one count but fewer than ten. This sample includes further DNA sequences coding for the same CDR3. This chain joins TRBV9 and TRBJ2-7; D may be TRBD1 (7 bases). V was cut by 0 bases and J by 2 bases, with 12 bases left in between. The length of the CDR3 is 15 residues. Germline V lookup: CDR1 SGDLS, CDR2 YYNGEE. The DNA for the CDR3 is TGTGCCAGCAGCGTAGGTCCAGGGGGGACCTACGAGCAGTACTTC. This sequence encodes CASSVGPGGTYEQYF.

V gene TRBV7-8 combines with J gene TRBJ1-5; D call uncertain. The CDR3 length is 16 residues. Trimming shortened V by 5 bases and J by 1 base, and 15 bases separated the two germline ends. The germline V gene has CDR1 SGHVS and CDR2 FQNEAQ. The CDR3 DNA sequence: TGTGCCAGCAGCATCGGTCCCCTTGTGAGCAATCAGCCCCAGCATTTT. Translation: CASSIGPLVSNQPQHF.

This chain uses TRBV13 with TRBJ2-1; possible D gene TRBD2, 7 bases. V was trimmed by 5 bases and J by 9 bases, leaving 17 bases between them. Germline CDR1 reads PRHDT; CDR2 reads FYEKMQ (reference sequence). CDR3 length: 14 amino acids. In DNA form, the CDR3 reads TGTGCCAGCAGCGCTGGGGAGGGGGGCCCTGAGCAGTTCTTC. As protein: CASSAGEGGPEQFF.

The chain is built from TRBV27 and TRBJ2-7; maybe TRBD2 (5 bases). Per germline, CDR1 MNHEY and CDR2 SMNVEV (reference sequence). V gave up 2 bases and J gave up 2 bases, with 7 bases separating them. The CDR3 totals 13 residues. CDR3 sequence (DNA): TGTGCCAGCAGTTTAAACGGGGCCTACGAGCAGTACTTC. This encodes CASSLNGAYEQYF.

This clone was recorded a few times. The genes are TRBV6-5 and TRBJ2-7, with 7 positions matching TRBD2. CDR3 length: 14 amino acids. The germline CDR1 and CDR2 sequences are MNHEY and SVGAGI. After removal of 4 bases from V and 4 bases from J, the junction contained 7 bases not matched to a gene. CDR3 DNA sequence: TGTGCCAGCAGTTTGGCGGGAGTTGGGTACGAGCAGTACTTC. Its translation is CASSLAGVGYEQYF.

This clone occurred a few times. The V and J genes are TRBV10-2 and TRBJ2-7; tentatively, D is TRBD1 (5 bases). V dropped 8 bases and J dropped 0 bases, with 14 bases sitting between them. The CDR3 is 14 residues long. Germline V lookup: CDR1 WSHSY, CDR2 SAAADI. The CDR3 DNA sequence: TGCGCCAGCGAAAGGGGTTCCAGCTCCTACGAGCAGTACTTC. It encodes CASERGSSSYEQYF.

V and J are TRBV2 and TRBJ1-2, with D perhaps TRBD1 (5 bases). This CDR3 is 13 amino acids long. V gave up 5 bases and J gave up 8 bases, with 15 bases separating them. Looked up from germline, CDR1 is SNHLY and CDR2 is FYNNEI. The CDR3 loop is CASSPDSVRGYTF. CDR3 nucleotides: TGTGCCAGCAGTCCCGACAGTGTGAGGGGCTACACCTTC.

V gene TRBV29-1 combines with J gene TRBJ1-1; D not certain. Germline assignment: CDR1 SQVTM and CDR2 ANQGSEA. V was shortened by 5 bases and J by 1 base, with 11 bases between the two germline ends. The CDR3 runs to 13 residues. CDR3 DNA: TGCAGCGTTTACGGATCCCAGAACACTGAAGCTTTCTTT. Its translation is CSVYGSQNTEAFF.

CDR3 nucleotide sequence: TGTGCCAGTAGTATACCCGAAGATGCAACTAATGAAAAACTGTTTTTT. This sequence encodes CASSIPEDATNEKLFF. The rearrangement links TRBV19 to TRBJ1-4; D is ambiguous. Germline V gives CDR1 LNHDA, CDR2 SQIVND (reference sequence). The V and J ends lost 2 bases and 0 bases respectively, with 10 bases between them. The CDR3 is made up of 16 amino acids.

The chain is built from TRBV28 and TRBJ2-1; D possibly corresponds to TRBD1 (5 bases). Trimming left V 6 bases short and J 4 bases short, with 22 bases between. CDR1 and CDR2 from the germline V gene are MDHEN and SYDVKM. The CDR3 has 17 residues. The CDR3 sequence: CASSPLQSSGRYNEQFF. In DNA, the CDR3 is TGTGCCAGCAGCCCACTACAGAGCTCAGGGCGGTACAATGAGCAGTTCTTC.

The chain is built from TRBV5-6 and TRBJ1-6; D uncertain. Trimming took 1 base from V and 0 from J, leaving 8 bases between them. The CDR3 extends over 16 amino acids. CDR1 is SGHDT, CDR2 YYEEEE, per germline. DNA for the CDR3: TGTGCCAGCAGCTTGTATGTGAGCTCCTATAATTCACCCCTCCACTTT. Residues: CASSLYVSSYNSPLHF.

The genes are TRBV4-1 and TRBJ1-2; TRBD1 matches 8 bases. V lost 0 bases and J lost 5; bases outside the gene matches: 5. Germline V gene sequence: CDR1 MGHRA, CDR2 YSYEKL. This CDR3 region has 15 residues. The CDR3 DNA follows: TGCGCCAGCAGCCAAGAAGGACAGGGTACTTATGGCTACACCTTC. It encodes CASSQEGQGTYGYTF.

In nucleotides, the CDR3 is TGTGCCAGCAGCTTGGGTAGCGGGAGGGCCGACGAGCAGTACTTC. Its protein product is CASSLGSGRADEQYF. The chain has TRBV5-4 and TRBJ2-7; 11 bases match TRBD2. V trimming: 0 bases; J trimming: 5 bases; junction bases outside the gene matches: 4. The CDR3 has 15 residues. CDR1 and CDR2 (germline): SGHNT, YYREEE (reference sequence).

The chain has TRBV10-1 and TRBJ2-3, with D uncertain. V was shortened by 3 bases and J by 4 bases, with 17 bases between the two germline ends. The germline CDR1 and CDR2 sequences are WNHNN and SYGVQD (reference sequence). The CDR3 sequence is 16 residues long. The CDR3 DNA follows: TGCGCCAGCAGTGATGGAGCTGTCGGGTGGGCAGATACGCAGTATTTT. This encodes CASSDGAVGWADTQYF.